Below, one TCR beta chain is given with its context. As yet, its antigen is unknown. The data stem from a study of shared clonotypes between healthy human individuals. The CDR3 is 12 residues long. V lost 4 bases and J lost 2, with 6 bases in between. Germline CDR1 and CDR2: WSHSY and SAAADI. Each donor was a Caucasian adult residing in Nashville, Tennessee. Study-wide results and caveats: With few donors, the genetic and exposure-history diversity represented was limited.

Researchers ran the assay at a deep level. Here immunoSEQ multiplex PCR was the method, and the copy in TCRdb shows in-frame clones only, minus some. The sample contains 950,000 to 1,100,000 clones, about 75% of which appear only once. The sequenced sample was memory CD4+ T cells sorted from blood. Subset reported: CD45RA-negative fraction. V usage is TRBV10-2 and J usage is TRBJ2-7; no reliable D call. The receptor was isolated from a man aged 18 to 30 in good health. CDR3 sequence: CASSAVTYEQYF. CDR3 bases: TGCGCCAGCAGTGCGGTCACCTACGAGCAGTACTTC.